This is a list of T cell receptor beta chains from one sample in a study of Ad26.COV2.S vaccination and SARS-CoV-2 variants. The assay was immunoSEQ multiplex PCR, and TCRdb's table has in-frame clones only and misses some. The table includes 430,000 or so clones, about 93% detected once. The source material was peripheral blood, sampled in a trial of Ad26.COV2.S vaccine versus placebo. Source of these receptors: a person between 18 and 60 years old who received the Ad26.COV2.S COVID-19 vaccine or a placebo. Both conserved end residues are part of each CDR3. D genes are given only for firm matches. The size entry is marked missing in some rows and otherwise reads once, few, many or a size class.

d_call	v_call	clone_size	j_call	cdr3_aa	cdr3_nt
NA	TRBV7-2	NA	TRBJ1-4	CASSSSGYDEKLFF	TGTGCCAGCAGCTCCTCTGGATATGATGAAAAACTGTTTTTT
TRBD2	TRBV4-1	NA	TRBJ2-5	CASSPLLAGDQETQYF	TGCGCCAGCAGCCCTTTACTAGCGGGAGATCAAGAGACCCAGTACTTC
NA	TRBV4-3	NA	TRBJ1-5	CASSQVHYSNQPQHF	TGCGCCAGCAGCCAAGTCCATTATAGCAATCAGCCCCAGCATTTT
NA	TRBV3-1/TRBV3-2	NA	TRBJ2-7	CASSLSGTYYEQYF	TGTGCCAGCAGCCTTTCGGGGACTTACTACGAGCAGTACTTC
NA	TRBV13	once	TRBJ2-1	CASSLDLRWENSNEQFF	TGTGCCAGCAGCTTAGATTTGCGGTGGGAGAACTCAAATGAGCAGTTCTTC
NA	TRBV7-9	NA	TRBJ2-1	CASSLRMISSPNEQFF	TGTGCCAGCAGCTTACGGATGATATCTAGCCCCAATGAGCAGTTCTTC
NA	TRBV10-3	NA	TRBJ2-7	CATYSPSVSYEQYF	TGTGCCACCTATTCCCCTAGCGTGTCCTACGAGCAGTACTTC
NA	TRBV7-9	once	TRBJ2-4	CASSPRVQGGKNIQYF	TGTGCCAGCAGCCCCCGAGTGCAGGGCGGTAAAAACATTCAGTACTTC
TRBD2	TRBV6-6	once	TRBJ2-1	CASSYTPLTSDEQFF	TGTGCCAGCAGTTACACCCCTTTGACTAGCGATGAGCAGTTCTTC
NA	TRBV12-2	NA	TRBJ1-6	CASRATGQGNF	TGTGCAAGTCGCGCCACCGGACAGGGGAACTTT
TRBD2	TRBV6-6	NA	TRBJ2-7	CASSFVTSGSSYEQYF	TGTGCCAGCAGTTTCGTAACTAGCGGGAGTTCCTACGAGCAGTACTTC
TRBD2	TRBV18	once	TRBJ2-1	CASSRTSGLSSYNEQFF	TGTGCCAGCTCACGGACTAGCGGATTAAGCTCCTACAATGAGCAGTTCTTC